What follows are 9 T cell receptor beta chains derived from one specimen sequenced in a study of blood T cell repertoires in COVID-19 (dated by TCRdb to between 2020 and 2021). Preparation of the library involved the immunoSEQ multiplex PCR assay. Held by TCRdb, this immuneACCESS table contains in-frame sequences only and omits some clones. Under half of the omission traces to an unresolved V gene where checked; the cause of the rest is unknown. The sample table contains 140,000 or so clones; only one count was recorded for 88% of them. Jointly, the top ten make up 1.5% to 2% of the sample. Sequencing was carried out using peripheral blood. All receptors come from an older man with acute or convalescent COVID-19.

The rearrangement joins TRBV30 to TRBJ1-2; possible D gene TRBD1, 6 bases. The CDR3 consists of 13 residues. Trimming removed 3 bases from V and 7 bases from J, with 15 bases in between. The germline CDR1 and CDR2 sequences are GTSNPN and SVGIG (reference sequence). For the CDR3, the DNA is TGTGCCTGGAGCCCGGGACATGCCATTGGCTACACCTTC. Translated: CAWSPGHAIGYTF.

V and J are TRBV7-8 and TRBJ2-5; D might be TRBD1 (6 bases). Germline assignment: CDR1 SGHVS and CDR2 FQNEAQ. V shed 7 bases and J shed 2 bases, with 14 bases lying between them. The CDR3 is made up of 14 amino acids. The CDR3 coding sequence is TGTGCCAGCACCGAAGGGACACCTCAAGAGACCCAGTACTTC. Translating gives CASTEGTPQETQYF.

The chain recombines TRBV7-9 with TRBJ2-5; 11 bases line up with TRBD1. With 5 bases clipped from V and 5 bases from J, the junction kept 7 bases outside the gene matches. The CDR3 covers 15 residues. CDR1 SEHNR and CDR2 FQNEAQ come from the germline V gene (reference sequence). The CDR3 DNA is TGTGCCAGCAGCACCGGACAGGGGGCGTGGGAGACCCAGTACTTC. This translates into CASSTGQGAWETQYF.

The V gene is TRBV11-3, the J gene TRBJ2-1; perhaps TRBD2 as D (6 bases). CDR1 and CDR2 from the germline V gene are SGHNT and YENEEA. The germline V and J ends were trimmed by 2 bases and 0 bases, with 14 bases remaining between them. CDR3 size: 17 residues. This CDR3 reads CASSLSASVDSYNEQFF. DNA for the CDR3: TGTGCCAGCAGCTTATCCGCTAGCGTAGACTCCTACAATGAGCAGTTCTTC.

V and J are TRBV19 and TRBJ1-2, with a possible D match to TRBD1 (5 bases). The germline V and J ends were trimmed by 10 bases and 5 bases, with 17 bases remaining between them. This CDR3 is 13 amino acids long. CDR1 LNHDA and CDR2 SQIVND come from the germline V gene (reference sequence). This CDR3 is CATLMRGTYGYTF. The CDR3, as DNA: TGTGCCACCCTAATGAGAGGGACTTATGGCTACACCTTC.

The chain joins TRBV7-8 to TRBJ1-1, with D perhaps TRBD1 (5 bases). This CDR3 is built from 13 residues. Deletions cut 3 bases from V and 7 bases from J, with 12 bases between. Germline V gene data show CDR1 as SGHVS and CDR2 as FQNEAQ. CDR3 in amino acids: CASSFGHLLEAFF. The CDR3 DNA is TGTGCCAGCAGCTTCGGACATCTCCTTGAAGCTTTCTTT. The full variable domain, rest sourced from reference TRBV7-8 and TRBJ1-1, is GAGVSQSPRYKVAKRGQDVALRCDPISGHVSLFWYQQALGQGPEFLTYFQNEAQLDKSGLPSDRFFAERPEGSVSTLKIQRTQQEDSAVYLCASSFGHLLEAFFGQGTRLTVV.

The chain links TRBV5-5 to TRBJ1-1, with D unclear. The CDR3 contains 14 residues. The V and J ends lost 1 base and 6 bases respectively, with 13 bases between them. Germline assignment: CDR1 SGHKS and CDR2 YYEKEE (reference sequence). Here the CDR3 DNA reads TGTGCCAGCAGCTTGTCAGCAATCAGGCCTGAAGCTTTCTTT. Translation: CASSLSAIRPEAFF.

Only one count was recorded for this clone. The chain has TRBV4-1 and TRBJ2-2; 7 positions match TRBD2. The CDR3 has 15 amino acids. V lost 4 bases and J lost 7; bases outside the gene matches: 9. From germline, CDR1 is MGHRA and CDR2 YSYEKL. DNA for the CDR3: TGCGCCAGCAGCCGTTCGGGGGGACTCGGCGGGGAGCTGTTTTTT. It is translated as CASSRSGGLGGELFF.

This chain links TRBV7-3 with TRBJ1-2; D remains unclear. From germline, CDR1 is SGHTA and CDR2 FQGTGA. Trimming took 3 bases from V and 7 from J, leaving 9 bases between them. The CDR3 sequence is 12 residues long. CDR3 amino acids: CASSLTGSGYTF. Here the CDR3 DNA reads TGTGCCAGCAGCTTGACGGGGTCTGGCTACACCTTC.